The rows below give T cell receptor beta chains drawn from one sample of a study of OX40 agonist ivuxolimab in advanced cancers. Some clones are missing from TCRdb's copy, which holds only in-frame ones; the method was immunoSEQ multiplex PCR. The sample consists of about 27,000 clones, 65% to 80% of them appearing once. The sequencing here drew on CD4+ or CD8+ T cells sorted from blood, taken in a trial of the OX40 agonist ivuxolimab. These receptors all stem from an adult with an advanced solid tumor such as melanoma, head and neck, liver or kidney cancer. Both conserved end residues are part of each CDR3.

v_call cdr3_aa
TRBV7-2 CASSLGGQGAEEQFF
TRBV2 CASSARGGGIEKLFF
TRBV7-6 CASSSRTDQPQHF
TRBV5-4 CASTKTGVYLDTEAFF
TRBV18 CASSPGTPEAGAQYF
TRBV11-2 CASSRTYTGELFF
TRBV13 CASSLRAAGNTIYF
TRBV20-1 CSARVPGEQFF
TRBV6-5 CASSSRPGGTDTQYF
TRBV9 CASSVARGETQYF
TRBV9 CASSVGSGGADTQYF
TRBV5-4 CASSKSGGAGKNIQYF
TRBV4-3 CASSHANRQGRAEQYF
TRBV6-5 CAGQNRAKGYTF
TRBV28 CASSNPGTSGVTDTQYF
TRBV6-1 CASSVRGEETQYF
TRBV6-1 CASSKGTGDYEQYF
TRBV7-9 CASRPNNSPLHF
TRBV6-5 CASSTHDRGRLGYTF
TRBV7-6 CASSPQQGMSYGYTF
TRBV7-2 CASSLWPTGRETQYF
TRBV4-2 CASSQGPGMASGYEQYF
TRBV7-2 CASSRREAGARDTQYF
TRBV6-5 CASSYRVRRAYNEQFF
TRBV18 CASSPGMAGIQFF
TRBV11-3 CASSLTGSYTGELFF
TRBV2 CASSERGGVDTQYF
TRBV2 CASSVIRQDFYGYTF